This paragraph covers one T cell receptor (beta chain) sequence. TCRdb keeps only in-frame clones here, not all; method: immunoSEQ multiplex PCR. In the table there are some 900,000 clones, 76% of which are singletons. This sample was included in a study of shared clonotypes between healthy human individuals. None of the donors, who were healthy HIV-negative adults, had recently had acute infections or vaccinations. Donors, without exception, were Caucasian adults residing in Nashville, Tennessee. Germline V lookup: CDR1 SGHNT, CDR2 YENEEA. The CDR3 is 16 amino acids. V lost 1 base to trimming and J lost 4 bases, with 14 bases between them.

The clonotype was recovered from a man aged 18 to 29 in good health. Sequenced sample: memory CD4+ T cells sorted from blood. Subset reported: CD45RA-negative fraction. The chain carries TRBV11-3 and TRBJ2-1; D is possibly TRBD2 (6 bases). Written as DNA, the CDR3 is TGTGCCAGCAGCTTAGTTTCAGCGGGTCATTACAATGAGCAGTTCTTC. Protein product: CASSLVSAGHYNEQFF.